Presented here are 2 T cell receptor beta chains from one specimen sequenced in a study of CD8+ T cells in alopecia areata. cDNA reverse transcribed from extracted RNA served as the sequencing template. Sequenced by immunoSEQ multiplex PCR; TCRdb stores in-frame clones only, minus some. The sample lists some 120,000 clones; 45% to 60% were seen once. Sequenced here: CD4+ T cells sorted from blood, sampled at week 0. The source of these receptors is a human donor with alopecia areata.

The J gene is TRBJ1-2, the V gene TRBV5-6; D is unclear. The length of the CDR3 is 11 residues. Germline V lookup: CDR1 SGHDT, CDR2 YYEEEE. Trimming took 5 bases from V and 1 from J, leaving 3 bases between them. The CDR3 sequence: CASSHNYGYTF. The CDR3 DNA is TGTGCCAGCAGTCATAACTATGGCTACACCTTC. Together with reference TRBV5-6 and TRBJ1-2, the CDR3 gives the full variable domain: DAGVTQSPTHLIKTRGQQVTLRCSPKSGHDTVSWYQQALGQGPQFIFQYYEEEERQRGNFPDRFSGHQFPNYSSELNVNALLLGDSALYLCASSHNYGYTFGSGTRLTVV.

The genes are TRBV18 and TRBJ1-1, with unresolved D. From germline, CDR1 is KGHSH and CDR2 LQKENI. The CDR3 extends over 14 amino acids. V shed 3 bases and J shed 3 bases, with 11 bases lying between them. The CDR3 DNA reads TGTGCCAGCTCACCCACCGGACGGGACACTGAAGCTTTCTTT. Translation: CASSPTGRDTEAFF.